This passage covers 10 T cell receptor beta chains from one sample sequenced in a study of identical twins. TCRdb independently ran MiXCR on the 5' RACE reads; one entry per CDR3 protein. This table has about 340,000 distinct CDR3 sequences, roughly 12% appearing once. In addition, the sample was reused for a study of yellow fever vaccine responses in identical twins.

Specimen: CD8+ T cells sorted from blood. Receptors were obtained from a woman younger than 35 in good health.

This clonotype occurred many times. This chain joins TRBV7-9 and TRBJ2-1, with D tentatively TRBD1 (6 bases). Trimming took off 3 bases at V and 9 bases at J, with 6 bases between the two ends. Germline V gives CDR1 SEHNR, CDR2 FQNEAQ (reference sequence). There are 11 residues in the CDR3. CDR3 coding DNA: TGTGCCAGCAGCTTCAGGGGTGAGCAGTTCTTC. Translation: CASSFRGEQFF.

The J gene is TRBJ2-1, the V gene TRBV7-6, with D unresolved. Between the trimmed V and J ends, which lost 5 bases and 5 bases, there was a span of 13 bases. This CDR3 contains 14 residues. CDR1 and CDR2 from the germline V gene are SGHVS and FNYEAQ. The CDR3, as DNA: TGTGCCAGCAGCCCCCCCGGGCAGGACAATGAGCAGTTCTTC. This codes for CASSPPGQDNEQFF.

In this sample, this clonotype turned up a few times. The chain uses TRBV23-1 and TRBJ2-7; no reliable D call. TRBV23-1 is an ORF, and what it does is uncertain. The CDR3 has 13 residues. Trimming stripped 6 bases from V and 2 bases from J, with 11 bases between. In DNA, the CDR3 is TGCGCCAGCAGACCGACAATAACCTACGAGCAGTACGTC. Translating it yields CASRPTITYEQYV.

Remarks on this clonotype: The junction does not match germline at one end; this may be a read error. The chain joins TRBV5-1 to TRBJ1-1; the match to TRBD1 covers 7 bases. The CDR3 length is 14 residues. CDR1 is SGHRS and CDR2 is YFSETQ in the germline V gene. The CDR3 spells CASSLLNYRGLARF. In nucleotides, the CDR3 is TGCGCCAGCAGCCTATTAAACTACAGGGGTTTGGCCCGTTTT.

This clonotype was picked up a small number of times. The chain joins TRBV7-6 to TRBJ2-1, with D possibly called TRBD1 or TRBD2 (7 bases each). Trimming left V 8 bases short and J 5 bases short, with 31 bases between. CDR3 length: 19 residues. The germline V gene encodes CDR1 SGHVS and CDR2 FNYEAQ. The CDR3 bases are TGTGCCAGCCAACCTAATCTGGGGGGGGGACAGAAAACGGACAATGAGCAGTTCTTC. Translation: CASQPNLGGGQKTDNEQFF.

The chain joins TRBV7-9 to TRBJ2-7, with 7 bases matching TRBD2. CDR1 is SEHNR, CDR2 FQNEAQ, per germline (reference sequence). The CDR3 has 15 residues. V shed 4 bases, J shed 3 bases, and the junction held 9 bases outside the gene matches. CDR3 in DNA: TGTGCCAGCAGCTCACAGCTAGCGGAGTACTACGAGCAGTACTTC. It is translated as CASSSQLAEYYEQYF.

This clonotype was recorded a few times. The chain links TRBV5-6 to TRBJ2-7; 10 bases line up with TRBD1. There are 15 residues in the CDR3. Germline-derived CDR1 and CDR2 are SGHDT and YYEEEE. Trimming at V came to 5 bases and at J to 1 base, leaving 6 bases not matched to a gene. CDR3 protein: CASRTGTGVSYEQYV. The CDR3 nucleotides are TGTGCCAGCAGAACCGGGACAGGGGTTTCCTACGAGCAGTACGTC.

This chain joins TRBV6-2 or TRBV6-3 and TRBJ2-2; TRBD2 is a possible D gene (6 bases). V lost 7 bases and J lost 1, with 10 bases in between. This CDR3 is 14 amino acids long. The germline V gene encodes CDR1 MNHEY and CDR2 SVGEGT. CDR3 amino acids: CASTRGKNTGELFF. The CDR3 DNA sequence: TGTGCCAGCACGCGGGGCAAGAACACCGGGGAGCTGTTTTTT.

This clonotype was counted a few times. The chain recombines TRBV2 with TRBJ2-1; TRBD2 aligns across 9 bases. Germline lookup yields CDR1 SNHLY and CDR2 FYNNEI. The CDR3 has 19 amino acids. The V segment lost 0 bases and the J segment 5 bases; nucleotides outside the gene matches: 14. CDR3 nucleotide sequence: TGTGCCAGCAGTGAAGCGGGGAACACAGCGGGAGGTTTAGACAATGAGCAGTTCTTC. Its protein product is CASSEAGNTAGGLDNEQFF.

This clonotype was picked up many times. The rearrangement joins TRBV12-3 or TRBV12-4 to TRBJ2-1; the match to TRBD2 covers 7 bases. The CDR3 extends over 16 amino acids. The V and J ends lost 7 bases and 0 bases, in that order; junction bases with no gene match: 9. The DNA of the CDR3 is TGTGCCAGCAACTCGCCGGTAGCGGGCTCCTACAATGAGCAGTTCTTC. It is translated as CASNSPVAGSYNEQFF.